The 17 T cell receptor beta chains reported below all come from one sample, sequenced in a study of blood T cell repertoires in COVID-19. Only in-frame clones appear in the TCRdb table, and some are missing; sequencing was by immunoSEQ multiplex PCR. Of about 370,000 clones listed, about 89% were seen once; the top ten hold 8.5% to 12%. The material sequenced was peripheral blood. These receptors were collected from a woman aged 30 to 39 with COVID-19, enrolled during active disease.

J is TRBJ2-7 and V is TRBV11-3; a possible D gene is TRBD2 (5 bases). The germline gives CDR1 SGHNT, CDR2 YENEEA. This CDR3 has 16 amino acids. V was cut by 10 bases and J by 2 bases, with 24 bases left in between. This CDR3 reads CATTAPAARDTYEQYF. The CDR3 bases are TGTGCCACCACCGCCCCCGCTGCCCGGGATACCTACGAGCAGTACTTC.

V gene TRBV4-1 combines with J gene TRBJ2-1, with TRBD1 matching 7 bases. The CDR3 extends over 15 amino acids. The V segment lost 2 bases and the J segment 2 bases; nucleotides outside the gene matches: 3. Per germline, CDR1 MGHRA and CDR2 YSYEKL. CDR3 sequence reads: CASSQRDSTYNEQFF. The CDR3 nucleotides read TGCGCCAGCAGCCAAAGGGACAGTACCTACAATGAGCAGTTCTTC.

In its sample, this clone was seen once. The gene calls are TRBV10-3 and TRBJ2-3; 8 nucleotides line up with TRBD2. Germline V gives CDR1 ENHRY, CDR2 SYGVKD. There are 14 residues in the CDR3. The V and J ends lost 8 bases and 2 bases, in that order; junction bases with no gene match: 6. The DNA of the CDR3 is TGTGCCATCGGACGGGAGGGTAACACAGATACGCAGTATTTT. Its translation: CAIGREGNTDTQYF.

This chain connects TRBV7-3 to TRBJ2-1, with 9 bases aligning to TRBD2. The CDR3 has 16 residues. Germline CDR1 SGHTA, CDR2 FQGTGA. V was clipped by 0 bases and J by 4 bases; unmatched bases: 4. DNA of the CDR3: TGTGCCAGCAGCTTAACAGCGGGAGGACATTACAATGAGCAGTTCTTC. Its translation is CASSLTAGGHYNEQFF. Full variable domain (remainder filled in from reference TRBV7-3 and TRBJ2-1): GAGVSQTPSNKVTEKGKYVELRCDPISGHTALYWYRQSLGQGPEFLIYFQGTGAADDSGLPNDRFFAVRPEGSVSTLKIQRTERGDSAVYLCASSLTAGGHYNEQFFGPGTRLTVL.

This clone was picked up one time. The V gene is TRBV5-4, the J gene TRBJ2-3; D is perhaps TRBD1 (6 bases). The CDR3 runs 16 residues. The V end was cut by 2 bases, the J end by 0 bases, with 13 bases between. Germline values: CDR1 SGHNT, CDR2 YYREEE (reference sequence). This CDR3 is CASSFTDRPSTDTQYF. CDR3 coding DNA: TGTGCCAGCAGCTTTACCGACAGGCCAAGCACAGATACGCAGTATTTT. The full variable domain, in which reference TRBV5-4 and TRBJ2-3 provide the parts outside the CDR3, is ETGVTQSPTHLIKTRGQQVTLRCSSQSGHNTVSWYQQALGQGPQFIFQYYREEENGRGNFPPRFSGLQFPNYSSELNVNALELDDSALYLCASSFTDRPSTDTQYFGPGTRLTVL.

CDR3 region: CASRRQGADTQYF. The CDR3 DNA sequence: TGTGCCAGCAGGCGACAGGGGGCAGATACGCAGTATTTT. V and J are TRBV3-1 (or the pseudogene TRBV3-2) and TRBJ2-3; 9 bases are a match to TRBD1. CDR1 and CDR2 from the germline V gene are LGHDT and YNNKEL (reference sequence). V lost 6 bases to trimming and J lost 4 bases; unmatched junction nucleotides: 2. The CDR3 is made up of 13 amino acids.

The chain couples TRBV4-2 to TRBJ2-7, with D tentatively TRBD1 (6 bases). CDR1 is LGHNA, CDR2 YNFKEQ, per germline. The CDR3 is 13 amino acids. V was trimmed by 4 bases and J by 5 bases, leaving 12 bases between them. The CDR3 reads CASSRTGPDEQYF. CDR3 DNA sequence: TGTGCCAGCAGCCGCACAGGGCCGGACGAGCAGTACTTC.

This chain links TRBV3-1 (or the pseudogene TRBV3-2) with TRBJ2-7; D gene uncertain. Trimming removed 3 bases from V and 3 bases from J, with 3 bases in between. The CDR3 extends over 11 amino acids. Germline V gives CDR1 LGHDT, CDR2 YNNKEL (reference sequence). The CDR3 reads CASSHYYEQYF. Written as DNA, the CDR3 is TGTGCCAGCAGCCATTACTACGAGCAGTACTTC.

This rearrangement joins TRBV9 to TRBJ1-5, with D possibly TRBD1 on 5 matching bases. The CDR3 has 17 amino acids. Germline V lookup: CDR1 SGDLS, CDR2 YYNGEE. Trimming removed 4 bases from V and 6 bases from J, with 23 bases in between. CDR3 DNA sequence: TGTGCCAGCAGCCGTCAGGGAGGAAGGTGGCCCGGTCAGCCCCAGCATTTT. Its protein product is CASSRQGGRWPGQPQHF.

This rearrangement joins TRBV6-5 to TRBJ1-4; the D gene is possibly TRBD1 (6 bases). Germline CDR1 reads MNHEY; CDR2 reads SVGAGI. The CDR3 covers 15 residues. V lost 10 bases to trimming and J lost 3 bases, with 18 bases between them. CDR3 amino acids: CATGASGASNEKLFF. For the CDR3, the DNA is TGTGCCACCGGAGCTTCAGGGGCGTCTAATGAAAAACTGTTTTTT.

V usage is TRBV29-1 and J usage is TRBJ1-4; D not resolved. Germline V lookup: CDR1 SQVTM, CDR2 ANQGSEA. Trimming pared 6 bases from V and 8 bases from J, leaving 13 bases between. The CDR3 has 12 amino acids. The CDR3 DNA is TGCAGCGTGGGCCGTCTTGAGGAAAAACTGTTTTTT. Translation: CSVGRLEEKLFF.

The CDR3 loop reads CASRGQGAHEQYF. For the CDR3, the DNA is TGTGCCAGCAGGGGACAGGGGGCCCACGAGCAGTACTTC. The chain joins TRBV28 to TRBJ2-7; TRBD1 matches 12 bases. Germline CDR1 MDHEN, CDR2 SYDVKM. Trimming cost V 6 bases and J 5 bases; bases outside gene matches: 2. This CDR3 contains 13 residues.

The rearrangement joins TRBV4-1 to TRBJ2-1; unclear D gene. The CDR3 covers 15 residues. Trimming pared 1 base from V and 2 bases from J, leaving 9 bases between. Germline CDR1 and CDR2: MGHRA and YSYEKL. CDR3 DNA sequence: TGCGCCAGCAGCCAAGGGTCTGCGGCCTACAATGAGCAGTTCTTC. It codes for CASSQGSAAYNEQFF.

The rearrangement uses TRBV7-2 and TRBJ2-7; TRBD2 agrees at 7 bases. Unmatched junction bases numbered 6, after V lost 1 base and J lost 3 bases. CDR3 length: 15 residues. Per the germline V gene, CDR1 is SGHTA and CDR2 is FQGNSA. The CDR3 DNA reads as TGTGCCAGCAGCTTAGAGCGGGACTTACGCTACGAGCAGTACTTC. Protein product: CASSLERDLRYEQYF.

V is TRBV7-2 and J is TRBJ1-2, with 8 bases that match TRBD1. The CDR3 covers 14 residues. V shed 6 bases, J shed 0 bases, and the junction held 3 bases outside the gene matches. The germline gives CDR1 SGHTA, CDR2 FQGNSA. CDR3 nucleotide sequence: TGTGCCAGCAGGCAGGGGGCAACTAACTATGGCTACACCTTC. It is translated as CASRQGATNYGYTF.

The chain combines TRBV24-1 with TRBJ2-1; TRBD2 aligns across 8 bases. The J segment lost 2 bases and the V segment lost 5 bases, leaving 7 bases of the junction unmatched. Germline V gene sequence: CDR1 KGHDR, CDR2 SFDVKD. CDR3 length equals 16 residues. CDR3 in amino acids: CATSVQSGSPYNEQFF. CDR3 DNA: TGTGCCACCAGTGTCCAAAGCGGGAGCCCCTACAATGAGCAGTTCTTC.

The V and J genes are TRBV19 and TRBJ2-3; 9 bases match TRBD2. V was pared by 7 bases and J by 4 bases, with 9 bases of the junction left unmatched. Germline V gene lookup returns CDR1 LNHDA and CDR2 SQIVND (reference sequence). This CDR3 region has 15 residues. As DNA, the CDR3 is TGTGCCAGTACTTTTAGCGGGAGTCCCGCAGATACGCAGTATTTT. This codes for CASTFSGSPADTQYF.